Listed below are T cell receptor beta chains from one sample, sequenced in a study of blood T cells in healthy people across ages. TCRdb re-derived calls from the 5' RACE reads in MiXCR, one entry per CDR3 protein. The data hold some 670,000 distinct CDR3 sequences, with approximately 52% observed a single time. Sequencing was carried out using blood. The source of these receptors is a woman older than 75 in good health. Both conserved end residues are part of each CDR3. The D gene is left open where the match is weak. Where a row states a size, it is once, few, many or the class of an expanded clone; other rows omit it.

j_gene: TRBJ2-3; d_gene: NA; v_gene: TRBV4-3; abundance: NA; CDR3nt: TGCGCCAGCAGCCAAGAATGGACCCCAGGGGATACGCAGTATTTT; CDR3aa: CASSQEWTPGDTQYF
j_gene: TRBJ2-5; d_gene: NA; v_gene: TRBV27; abundance: NA; CDR3nt: TGTGCCAGCAGTGTATACGGTCACGTGACCCAGTACTTC; CDR3aa: CASSVYGHVTQYF
j_gene: TRBJ2-3; d_gene: NA; v_gene: TRBV7-2; abundance: NA; CDR3nt: TGTGCCAGCAGCTCAGCGGGTCGGAGTACGCAGTATTTT; CDR3aa: CASSSAGRSTQYF
j_gene: TRBJ1-2; d_gene: NA; v_gene: TRBV20-1; abundance: NA; CDR3nt: TGCAGTGCTAGAGCGCCCGAGGGCTACACCTTC; CDR3aa: CSARAPEGYTF
j_gene: TRBJ2-7; d_gene: NA; v_gene: TRBV4-1; abundance: NA; CDR3nt: TGCGCCAGCAGCCCCCGGGACGAACTACCCTACGAGCAGTACTTC; CDR3aa: CASSPRDELPYEQYF
j_gene: TRBJ2-3; d_gene: TRBD1; v_gene: TRBV7-2; abundance: many; CDR3nt: TGTGCCAGCAGCTTAGAGGGACAGGGGGTCAATACGCAGTATTTT; CDR3aa: CASSLEGQGVNTQYF
j_gene: TRBJ2-2; d_gene: NA; v_gene: TRBV6-2/TRBV6-3; abundance: NA; CDR3nt: TGTGCCAGCAGTTACGAAGGTTTCACCGGGGAGCTGTTTTTT; CDR3aa: CASSYEGFTGELFF
j_gene: TRBJ1-5; d_gene: NA; v_gene: TRBV12-3/TRBV12-4; abundance: NA; CDR3nt: TGTGCCAGCAGTTTTCGTATCAGTCAGCCCCAGCATTTT; CDR3aa: CASSFRISQPQHF
j_gene: TRBJ1-1; d_gene: NA; v_gene: TRBV15; abundance: NA; CDR3nt: TGTGCCACCAGCAAGCAGGGGTTGGTGGCTTTCTTT; CDR3aa: CATSKQGLVAFF
j_gene: TRBJ1-1; d_gene: NA; v_gene: TRBV7-2; abundance: NA; CDR3nt: TGTGCCAGCAAAAGACAGATGAACACTGAAGCTTTCTTT; CDR3aa: CASKRQMNTEAFF
j_gene: TRBJ2-7; d_gene: NA; v_gene: TRBV20-1; abundance: many; CDR3nt: TGCAGTGCTACAGGACTGGCGGGAAGGGAGCAGTACTTC; CDR3aa: CSATGLAGREQYF
j_gene: TRBJ1-1; d_gene: TRBD1; v_gene: TRBV3-1; abundance: NA; CDR3nt: TGTGCCAGCAGCCGACGGGACAGGAACACTGAAGCTTTCTTT; CDR3aa: CASSRRDRNTEAFF
j_gene: TRBJ1-2; d_gene: TRBD1; v_gene: TRBV5-5; abundance: many; CDR3nt: TGTGCCAGCAGCTTGGTCTCAGGGGGCAGAGTTAACTATGGCTACACCTTC; CDR3aa: CASSLVSGGRVNYGYTF
j_gene: TRBJ2-1; d_gene: TRBD1; v_gene: TRBV5-1; abundance: few; CDR3nt: TGCGCCAGCAGCTTGGCCATTAAGACAGGGGATTCCTACAATGAGCAGTTCTTC; CDR3aa: CASSLAIKTGDSYNEQFF
j_gene: TRBJ2-5; d_gene: TRBD1; v_gene: TRBV4-3; abundance: NA; CDR3nt: TGCGCCAGCAGCGACGGGACAGGGCGCCAAGAGACCCAGTACTTC; CDR3aa: CASSDGTGRQETQYF
j_gene: TRBJ2-3; d_gene: NA; v_gene: TRBV29-1; abundance: once; CDR3nt: TGCAGCGTTCAAGGGACTGCAGCTGGACGCACAGATACGCAGTATTTT; CDR3aa: CSVQGTAAGRTDTQYF
j_gene: TRBJ2-7; d_gene: NA; v_gene: TRBV20-1; abundance: once; CDR3nt: TGCAGTGCTAGACTATCGGGTCGGGGAGGGGGGAACTACGAGCAGTACTTC; CDR3aa: CSARLSGRGGGNYEQYF
j_gene: TRBJ2-4; d_gene: NA; v_gene: TRBV5-6; abundance: many; CDR3nt: TGTGCCAGCAGCTTGGCGGAGGAGGCCAAAAACATTCAGTACTTC; CDR3aa: CASSLAEEAKNIQYF
j_gene: TRBJ2-5; d_gene: NA; v_gene: TRBV4-2; abundance: NA; CDR3nt: TGTGCCAGCAGCCAAGAAAGTACCAAAGAGACCCAGTACTTC; CDR3aa: CASSQESTKETQYF
j_gene: TRBJ2-3; d_gene: NA; v_gene: TRBV12-3/TRBV12-4; abundance: few; CDR3nt: TGTGCCAGCAGTACCCACGGGCGGGGTCCTAGCACAGATACGCAGTATTTT; CDR3aa: CASSTHGRGPSTDTQYF
j_gene: TRBJ2-5; d_gene: TRBD1; v_gene: TRBV4-1; abundance: NA; CDR3nt: TGCGCCAGCAGCCAAGATATGCTGACAGGGGCAGTACGTGAGCAGTACTTC; CDR3aa: CASSQDMLTGAVREQYF
j_gene: TRBJ1-5; d_gene: TRBD1; v_gene: TRBV6-1; abundance: NA; CDR3nt: TGTGCCAGCAGGCCAAAGGGACAGGGGAATCAGCCCCAGCATTTT; CDR3aa: CASRPKGQGNQPQHF
j_gene: TRBJ2-1; d_gene: TRBD1; v_gene: TRBV30; abundance: NA; CDR3nt: TGTGCCTGGAGTCCTCCGGGACAGGGGTACAATGAGCAGTTCTTC; CDR3aa: CAWSPPGQGYNEQFF
j_gene: TRBJ2-1; d_gene: NA; v_gene: TRBV11-2; abundance: few; CDR3nt: TGTGCCAGCAGCTCTTTCGGACTTGGAAGCTCCTACAATGAGCAGTTCTTC; CDR3aa: CASSSFGLGSSYNEQFF
j_gene: TRBJ2-5; d_gene: TRBD2; v_gene: TRBV2; abundance: NA; CDR3nt: TGTGCCAGCAGTGAAAGAGGGACTAGTAGAATGGAGACCCAGTACTTC; CDR3aa: CASSERGTSRMETQYF
j_gene: TRBJ2-1; d_gene: NA; v_gene: TRBV6-2/TRBV6-3; abundance: many; CDR3nt: TGTGCCAGCAGTCTCTATGTTGAGCAGTTCTTC; CDR3aa: CASSLYVEQFF
j_gene: TRBJ1-6; d_gene: NA; v_gene: TRBV3-1; abundance: many; CDR3nt: TGTGCCAGCAGCCAAGCGGCTAATTTTCCATCACCCCTCCACTTT; CDR3aa: CASSQAANFPSPLHF
j_gene: TRBJ2-1; d_gene: TRBD2; v_gene: TRBV5-1; abundance: NA; CDR3nt: TGCGCCAGCAGCTTGGTGTCGGGGGGGCCGGGTGAGCAGTTCTTC; CDR3aa: CASSLVSGGPGEQFF
j_gene: TRBJ2-5; d_gene: TRBD2; v_gene: TRBV29-1; abundance: NA; CDR3nt: TGCAGCGTTGAAACCGGGACTAGCGGCGAAGAGTACTTC; CDR3aa: CSVETGTSGEEYF
j_gene: TRBJ2-2; d_gene: TRBD1; v_gene: TRBV5-1; abundance: few; CDR3nt: TGCGCCAGCAGCCTACCCCGAGCAGGGGGCTCCGGGGAGCTGTTTTTT; CDR3aa: CASSLPRAGGSGELFF
j_gene: TRBJ1-4; d_gene: NA; v_gene: TRBV20-1; abundance: NA; CDR3nt: TGCAGTGCTAGAGATTACAGGGCCCTGAGCGGAAAACTGTTTTTT; CDR3aa: CSARDYRALSGKLFF
j_gene: TRBJ2-1; d_gene: NA; v_gene: TRBV5-1; abundance: many; CDR3nt: TGCGCCAGCAGCTCGGCACTAGCCGCCTACAATGAGCAGTTCTTC; CDR3aa: CASSSALAAYNEQFF
j_gene: TRBJ2-1; d_gene: NA; v_gene: TRBV10-3; abundance: many; CDR3nt: TGTGCCATCAAGGGCAGGGGAGTCGATGAGCAGTTCTTC; CDR3aa: CAIKGRGVDEQFF
j_gene: TRBJ2-3; d_gene: TRBD1; v_gene: TRBV12-3/TRBV12-4; abundance: NA; CDR3nt: TGTGCCAGCGGGCCCGGGACAGGGGGCATAGATACGCAGTATTTT; CDR3aa: CASGPGTGGIDTQYF
j_gene: TRBJ1-3; d_gene: NA; v_gene: TRBV10-3; abundance: NA; CDR3nt: TGTGCCATCGACATGTTGGGGCCTAGGGCCTCTGGAAACACCATATATTTT; CDR3aa: CAIDMLGPRASGNTIYF
j_gene: TRBJ1-1; d_gene: NA; v_gene: TRBV7-2; abundance: few; CDR3nt: TGTGCCAGCAGCTTAACCAGGGGCGGGGTCACTGAAGCTTTCTTT; CDR3aa: CASSLTRGGVTEAFF
j_gene: TRBJ2-1; d_gene: TRBD1; v_gene: TRBV5-1; abundance: NA; CDR3nt: TGCGCCAGCAGCGGACCGACAGGGGCAACCTACAATGAGCAGTTCTTC; CDR3aa: CASSGPTGATYNEQFF
j_gene: TRBJ2-7; d_gene: NA; v_gene: TRBV28; abundance: NA; CDR3nt: TGTGCCAGCAGTTTAATACAGGACAATGAGCAGTACTTC; CDR3aa: CASSLIQDNEQYF
j_gene: TRBJ2-3; d_gene: NA; v_gene: TRBV5-1; abundance: NA; CDR3nt: TGCGCCAGCAGCTTGGGGGGACACCGCACAGATACGCAGTATTTT; CDR3aa: CASSLGGHRTDTQYF
j_gene: TRBJ1-5; d_gene: NA; v_gene: TRBV12-3/TRBV12-4; abundance: many; CDR3nt: TGTGCCAGCAGCATCAGGGGAGATCAGCCCCAGCATTTT; CDR3aa: CASSIRGDQPQHF
j_gene: TRBJ2-5; d_gene: TRBD2; v_gene: TRBV20-1; abundance: NA; CDR3nt: TGCAGTGCTATCCCTGGAAGCGGGGGAGGAGAGACCCAGTACTTC; CDR3aa: CSAIPGSGGGETQYF
j_gene: TRBJ2-2; d_gene: NA; v_gene: TRBV19; abundance: NA; CDR3nt: TGTGCCAGTAGCCGCCGAGGTCGGAACACCGGGGAGCTGTTTTTT; CDR3aa: CASSRRGRNTGELFF
j_gene: TRBJ2-2; d_gene: NA; v_gene: TRBV7-3; abundance: NA; CDR3nt: TGTGCCAGCAGCTTATCGGCCCGTGAGCTGTTTTTT; CDR3aa: CASSLSARELFF
j_gene: TRBJ2-1; d_gene: NA; v_gene: TRBV5-1; abundance: NA; CDR3nt: TGCGCCAGCAGCCAAATTACTGAGCAGTTCTTC; CDR3aa: CASSQITEQFF
j_gene: TRBJ1-4; d_gene: NA; v_gene: TRBV29-1; abundance: NA; CDR3nt: TGCAGCGTTGGGGACGAAAGCTATGAAAAACTGTTTTTT; CDR3aa: CSVGDESYEKLFF
j_gene: TRBJ2-7; d_gene: NA; v_gene: TRBV20-1; abundance: NA; CDR3nt: TGCAGTGCTACGACGGGGGCCAGCTCCTACAATGAGCAGTACTTC; CDR3aa: CSATTGASSYNEQYF
j_gene: TRBJ1-6; d_gene: NA; v_gene: TRBV4-3; abundance: NA; CDR3nt: TGCGCCAGCAGCCAAGCTGGGCAATACAGGGCGAGCTCCTATAATTCACCCCTCCACTTT; CDR3aa: CASSQAGQYRASSYNSPLHF
j_gene: TRBJ2-7; d_gene: TRBD2; v_gene: TRBV10-3; abundance: NA; CDR3nt: TGTGCCATCAGCCGGACTAGCGGGGGCCCCTACGAGCAGTACTTC; CDR3aa: CAISRTSGGPYEQYF
j_gene: TRBJ2-3; d_gene: NA; v_gene: TRBV20-1; abundance: NA; CDR3nt: TGCAGTGCCTCCCCTGGGAGGGGGTCAGATGCGCAGTATTTT; CDR3aa: CSASPGRGSDAQYF
j_gene: TRBJ2-3; d_gene: NA; v_gene: TRBV14; abundance: many; CDR3nt: TGTGCCAGCAGCCAATCTATAAGCACAGATACGCAGTATTTT; CDR3aa: CASSQSISTDTQYF
j_gene: TRBJ1-1; d_gene: NA; v_gene: TRBV30; abundance: NA; CDR3nt: TGTGCCTGGAGTGTTGGAATCGGCACTGAAGCTTTCTTT; CDR3aa: CAWSVGIGTEAFF
j_gene: TRBJ2-5; d_gene: NA; v_gene: TRBV6-5; abundance: NA; CDR3nt: TGTGCCAGCAGTTACTCAGGGGGAGGGCAGTACTTC; CDR3aa: CASSYSGGGQYF
j_gene: TRBJ2-2; d_gene: NA; v_gene: TRBV7-2; abundance: few; CDR3nt: TGTGCCAGCAGATCTAGGTTCGGTGCCGGGGAGCTGTTTTTT; CDR3aa: CASRSRFGAGELFF
j_gene: TRBJ2-3; d_gene: TRBD2; v_gene: TRBV6-1; abundance: few; CDR3nt: TGTGCCAGCAGTGAGGGGGTCGGGGGGGGAGATGATACGCAGTATTTT; CDR3aa: CASSEGVGGGDDTQYF